The present T cell receptor beta chain was sequenced within a study of T cell changes during pregnancy in multiple sclerosis (dated by TCRdb to about 2019). A note on the overall study: Changes in the T cell repertoire over the course of pregnancy were examined in this study in women with multiple sclerosis.

Only one count was recorded for this clone. Its antigen remains unidentified. No quality values exist for individual bases; no much larger clone is one base distant. The method behind the library was the immunoSEQ multiplex PCR assay. TCRdb's version of the immuneACCESS table is confined to in-frame rearrangements and falls short of the full clone set. An unresolved V gene accounts for under half of the shortfall where checked; the remainder is of unknown origin. In this sample the table shows 90,000 to 95,000 clones, roughly 90% of which occur a single time. Around 1% of the sample lies in the top ten. Trimming takes 2 bases off V and 4 bases off J; junction bases not matched to a gene: 3. The CDR3 holds 15 amino acids from the cysteine to the phenylalanine. Of all the DNA, just the CDR3 is kept, 45 bases in frame from base 1. In the germline V gene, CDR1 corresponds to SGHAT and CDR2 to FQNNGV.

Source: peripheral blood, taken before pregnancy. This clonotype originated in a female donor with multiple sclerosis, enrolled in a pregnancy study. This chain is built from TRBV11-2 and TRBJ2-1; 9 bases in the junction line up with TRBD2. This receptor carries the CDR3 CASSLLAGGYNEQFF. The DNA sequence follows: TGTGCCAGCAGCTTACTTGCGGGAGGGTACAATGAGCAGTTCTTC.